This T cell receptor (beta chain) originates from a study of blood T cell repertoires in COVID-19. At the level of the study: Researchers got acute and convalescent COVID-19 samples from the United States, Italy and Spain. In each case, the material was cDNA or gDNA derived from T cells, B-cell-depleted T cells, or PBMCs.

The sample holds many counts of this clone. Other nucleotide sequences from this sample produce the same CDR3. Germline CDR1 is MNHEY and CDR2 is SVGAGI. V was cut by 1 base and J by 4 bases, with 16 bases left in between. The CDR3 has 16 residues. The table came from immunoSEQ multiplex PCR; TCRdb's copy has only in-frame clones and leaves some out. The sample has about 200,000 clones, around 82% seen once. This chain connects TRBV6-5 to TRBJ1-2; D is uncertain. The origin of this receptor is a woman between 50 and 59 years old with acute COVID-19. The sequenced material came from PBMCs or T cells enriched from blood (not recorded which). CDR3 coding DNA: TGTGCCAGCAGTTACTTAAGAACCGGCGGAGGCTATGGCTACACCTTC. As protein: CASSYLRTGGGYGYTF.